This TCR beta chain was captured in a study of identical twins. With respect to this clonotype: Its antigen is undetermined. A much larger clone differs from this one at a single base, so this may be a read error.

With no exceptions, donors were healthy Caucasians. Study-wide results and caveats: With abundant cord blood beta clonotypes, insertions were fewer; memory repertoires showed no such pattern.

This CDR3 contains 14 residues. The junction had 4 bases not matched to a gene; V was cut back by 6 bases and J by 4 bases. Germline assignment: CDR1 MRHNA and CDR2 SNTAGT. Unique molecular identifiers were present on cDNA, and template switching added a universal primer site. In TCRdb, the 5' RACE reads were re-called with MiXCR into one record per CDR3 protein. The sample lists 750,000 to 950,000 distinct CDR3 sequences; 9% to 15% were seen once. The same data also contributed to another study, on yellow fever vaccine responses in identical twins.

The chain joins TRBV6-4 to TRBJ2-3, with 10 bases lining up with TRBD1. The TCR was taken from a woman in her late teens or twenties in good health. Sequencing used PBMCs. The CDR3 nucleotides are TGTGCCAGCAGCGCGACAGGGGGCTCAGATACGCAGTATTTT. Translating gives CASSATGGSDTQYF.